The rows below give T cell receptor beta chains drawn from one sample of a study of blood T cell repertoires in COVID-19. Data came from immunoSEQ multiplex PCR; TCRdb stores just in-frame clones and leaves some out. The sample shows some 220,000 clones, around 82% of them seen only once. The sample was peripheral blood. Receptors originate from a human donor in a cohort sampled during active COVID-19. Both conserved end residues are part of each CDR3. D genes are given only for firm matches. Clone size appears in some rows only: once, few, many, or a class for an expanded clone.

V gene	clone size	D gene	J gene	CDR3 protein	CDR3 DNA
TRBV11-2	-	TRBD2	TRBJ2-7	CASSTGGRSLEQYF	TGTGCCAGCAGCACCGGGGGGAGGTCTCTCGAGCAGTACTTC
TRBV7-3	-	-	TRBJ1-1	CASSQSHSAAGNTEAFF	TGTGCCAGCAGCCAAAGCCACAGTGCCGCTGGGAACACTGAAGCTTTCTTT
TRBV5-1	-	-	TRBJ2-1	CATIGGAGNEQFF	TGCGCCACCATAGGCGGAGCGGGCAATGAGCAGTTCTTC
TRBV29-1	-	TRBD2	TRBJ2-7	CSVQASGGAEQYF	TGCAGCGTTCAGGCTAGCGGGGGGGCCGAGCAGTACTTC
TRBV5-4	-	TRBD2	TRBJ2-1	CASSKAGGHNNEQFF	TGTGCCAGCAGCAAAGCGGGAGGGCATAACAATGAGCAGTTCTTC
TRBV7-2	-	-	TRBJ2-7	CASSLGPSYEQYF	TGTGCCAGCAGCTTAGGTCCTAGCTACGAGCAGTACTTC
TRBV10-3	-	-	TRBJ1-3	CAISTGGAAYSGNTIYF	TGTGCCATCAGTACGGGAGGGGCAGCCTACTCTGGAAACACCATATATTTT
TRBV9	few	TRBD1	TRBJ1-4	CASSVGGTVPPNEKLFF	TGTGCCAGCAGCGTAGGAGGGACAGTCCCTCCTAATGAAAAACTGTTTTTT
TRBV27	-	TRBD2	TRBJ2-1	CASSSNSRGLAGNNEQFF	TGTGCCAGCAGTTCTAATTCCCGGGGTCTAGCGGGTAACAATGAGCAGTTCTTC
TRBV9	-	-	TRBJ1-2	CASSVAEVRGYGYTF	TGTGCCAGCAGCGTAGCTGAAGTCCGAGGCTATGGCTACACCTTC
TRBV9	-	TRBD1	TRBJ1-2	CASSPQTGGVNGYTF	TGTGCCAGCAGCCCTCAGACAGGGGGCGTGAATGGCTACACCTTC
TRBV29-1	-	-	TRBJ2-5	CSGGSGTQYF	TGCAGCGGTGGTTCGGGGACCCAGTACTTC
TRBV10-3	-	TRBD2	TRBJ2-2	CAIGGAGTNTGELFF	TGTGCCATTGGGGGAGCGGGGACGAACACCGGGGAGCTGTTTTTT
TRBV5-4	-	TRBD1	TRBJ2-3	CASSLDRGGTDTQYF	TGTGCCAGCAGCTTGGACAGGGGTGGCACAGATACGCAGTATTTT
TRBV3-1/TRBV3-2	-	TRBD1	TRBJ1-6	CASSHGGQGNSPLHF	TGTGCCAGCAGCCACGGAGGACAGGGGAATTCACCCCTCCACTTT
TRBV18	-	TRBD1	TRBJ1-3	CASLQTGRGNTIYF	TGTGCCAGCCTCCAGACAGGGAGAGGAAACACCATATATTTT
TRBV24-1	once	-	TRBJ1-1	CATSDPRYTEAFF	TGTGCCACCAGTGACCCGAGATATACTGAAGCTTTCTTT